What follows is one T cell receptor beta chain and its context. The CDR3 runs 15 residues. The V end was cut by 0 bases, the J end by 6 bases, with 13 bases between. Germline V gene lookup returns CDR1 SGHRS and CDR2 YFSETQ. The data belong to a study of blood T cells in healthy people across ages. Using a J-beta primer mix together with a sample-barcoded 5' primer, a second PCR was run for roughly 6 to 11 cycles. Template switching added a 12-random-nucleotide identifier to every cDNA molecule. Using its own MiXCR run on the 5' RACE reads, TCRdb lists one record per CDR3 protein. Of roughly 800,000 distinct CDR3 sequences listed, 58% were seen once; the top ten hold around 20%.

V gene TRBV5-1 combines with J gene TRBJ2-1; D is tentatively TRBD1 or TRBD2 (5 bases each). Specimen: blood. This receptor was taken from a man younger than 45 in good health. The CDR3 spells CASSLDSGSFNEQFF. The CDR3 DNA reads as TGCGCCAGCAGCTTGGATTCAGGGAGTTTCAATGAGCAGTTCTTC.